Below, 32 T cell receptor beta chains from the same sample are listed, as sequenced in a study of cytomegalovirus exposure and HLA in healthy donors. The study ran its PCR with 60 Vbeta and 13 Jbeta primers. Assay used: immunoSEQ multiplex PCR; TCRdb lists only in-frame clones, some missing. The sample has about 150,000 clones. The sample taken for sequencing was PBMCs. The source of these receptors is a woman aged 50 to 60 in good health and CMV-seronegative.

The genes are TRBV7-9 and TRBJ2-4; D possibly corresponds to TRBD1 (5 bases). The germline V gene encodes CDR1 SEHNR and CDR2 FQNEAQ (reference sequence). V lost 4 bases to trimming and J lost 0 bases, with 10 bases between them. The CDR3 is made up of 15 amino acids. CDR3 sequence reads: CASSSREEAKNIQYF. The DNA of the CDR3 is TGTGCCAGCAGCTCCAGGGAAGAAGCCAAAAACATTCAGTACTTC.

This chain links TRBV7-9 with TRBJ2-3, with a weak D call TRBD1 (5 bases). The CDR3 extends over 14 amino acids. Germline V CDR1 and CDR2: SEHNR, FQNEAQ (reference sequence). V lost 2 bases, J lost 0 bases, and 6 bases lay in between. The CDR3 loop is CASSLQGSTDTQYF. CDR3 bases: TGTGCCAGCAGCTTACAGGGAAGCACAGATACGCAGTATTTT.

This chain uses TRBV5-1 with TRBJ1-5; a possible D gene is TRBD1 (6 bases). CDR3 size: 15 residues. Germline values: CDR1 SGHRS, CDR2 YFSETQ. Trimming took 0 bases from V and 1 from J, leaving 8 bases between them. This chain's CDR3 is CASSLDGTSNQPQHF. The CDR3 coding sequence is TGCGCCAGCAGCTTGGACGGGACAAGCAATCAGCCCCAGCATTTT.

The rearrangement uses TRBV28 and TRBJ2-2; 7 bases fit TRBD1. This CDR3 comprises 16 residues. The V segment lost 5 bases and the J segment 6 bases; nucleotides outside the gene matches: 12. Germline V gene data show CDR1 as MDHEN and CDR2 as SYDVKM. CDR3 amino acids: CASSPPGQVKSGELFF. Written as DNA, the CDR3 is TGTGCCAGCAGTCCACCCGGACAGGTTAAATCCGGGGAGCTGTTTTTT.

The CDR3 DNA follows: TGCGCCAGCTCGAGCGCCCCTACGGATGAGCAGTTCTTC. Its translation: CASSSAPTDEQFF. The gene calls are TRBV5-1 and TRBJ2-1; D is ambiguous. Between the trimmed V and J ends, which lost 7 bases and 8 bases, there was a span of 16 bases. CDR3 length: 13 residues. Germline CDR1 and CDR2: SGHRS and YFSETQ.

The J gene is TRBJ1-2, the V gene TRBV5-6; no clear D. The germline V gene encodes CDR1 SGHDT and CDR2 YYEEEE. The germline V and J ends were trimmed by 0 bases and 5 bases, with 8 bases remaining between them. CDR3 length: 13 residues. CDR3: CASSLVEGYGYTF. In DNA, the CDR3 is TGTGCCAGCAGCTTGGTTGAGGGTTATGGCTACACCTTC.

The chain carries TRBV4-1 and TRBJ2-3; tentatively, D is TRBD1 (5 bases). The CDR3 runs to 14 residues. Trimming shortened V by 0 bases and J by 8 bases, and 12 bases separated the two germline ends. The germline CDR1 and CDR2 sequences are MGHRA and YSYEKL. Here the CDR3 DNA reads TGCGCCAGCAGCCAAGATCCAACAGGCGGTACGCAGTATTTT. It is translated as CASSQDPTGGTQYF.

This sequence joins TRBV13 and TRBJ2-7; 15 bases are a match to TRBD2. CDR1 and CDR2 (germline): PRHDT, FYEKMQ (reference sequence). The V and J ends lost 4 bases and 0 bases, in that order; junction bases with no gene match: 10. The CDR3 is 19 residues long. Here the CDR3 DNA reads TGTGCCAGCAGCTCCCGGACTAGCGGGGGGGAGAAGTGCTCCTACGAGCAGTACTTC. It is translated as CASSSRTSGGEKCSYEQYF.

CDR3 in DNA: TGCGCCAGCAGCTTGGGAGGGCAGCAAATTTTGTTCTTC. Its translation: CASSLGGQQILFF. This chain links TRBV5-1 with TRBJ2-1; D might be TRBD2 (5 bases). CDR3 length equals 13 residues. Trimming cost V 0 bases and J 15 bases, with 16 bases left between them. CDR1 and CDR2 from the germline V gene are SGHRS and YFSETQ.

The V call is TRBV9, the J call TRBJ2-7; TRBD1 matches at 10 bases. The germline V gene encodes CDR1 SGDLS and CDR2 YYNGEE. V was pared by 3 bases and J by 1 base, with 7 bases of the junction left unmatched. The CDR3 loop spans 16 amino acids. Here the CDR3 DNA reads TGTGCCAGCAGCGCTAGGACAGGGGGTAGATCCTACGAGCAGTACTTC. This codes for CASSARTGGRSYEQYF.

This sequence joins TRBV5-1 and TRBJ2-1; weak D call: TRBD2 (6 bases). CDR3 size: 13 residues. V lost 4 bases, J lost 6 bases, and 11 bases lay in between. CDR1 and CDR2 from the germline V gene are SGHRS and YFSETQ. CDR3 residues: CASSPVGGNEQFF. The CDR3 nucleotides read TGCGCCAGCAGCCCGGTCGGGGGCAATGAGCAGTTCTTC.

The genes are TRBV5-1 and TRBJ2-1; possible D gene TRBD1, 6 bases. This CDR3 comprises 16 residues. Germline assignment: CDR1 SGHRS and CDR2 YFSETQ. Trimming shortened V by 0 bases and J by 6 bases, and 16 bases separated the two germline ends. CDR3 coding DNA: TGCGCCAGCAGCTTGGGAGCAGGGGTAATAGTCAATGAGCAGTTCTTC. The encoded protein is CASSLGAGVIVNEQFF. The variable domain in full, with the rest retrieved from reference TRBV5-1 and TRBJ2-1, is KAGVTQTPRYLIKTRGQQVTLSCSPISGHRSVSWYQQTPGQGLQFLFEYFSETQRNKGNFPGRFSGRQFSNSRSEMNVSTLELGDSALYLCASSLGAGVIVNEQFFGPGTRLTVL.

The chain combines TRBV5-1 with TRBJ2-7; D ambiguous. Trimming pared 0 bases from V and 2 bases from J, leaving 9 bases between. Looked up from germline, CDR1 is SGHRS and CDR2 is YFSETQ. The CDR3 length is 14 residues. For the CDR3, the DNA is TGCGCCAGCAGCTTGGAACACAGTACCTACGAGCAGTACTTC. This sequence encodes CASSLEHSTYEQYF.

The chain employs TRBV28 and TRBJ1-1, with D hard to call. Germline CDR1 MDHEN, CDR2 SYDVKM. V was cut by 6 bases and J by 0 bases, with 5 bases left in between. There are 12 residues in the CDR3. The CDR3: CASRSVNTEAFF. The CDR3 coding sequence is TGTGCCAGCAGATCCGTGAACACTGAAGCTTTCTTT. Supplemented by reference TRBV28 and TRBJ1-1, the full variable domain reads DVKVTQSSRYLVKRTGEKVFLECVQDMDHENMFWYRQDPGLGLRLIYFSYDVKMKEKGDIPEGYSVSREKKERFSLILESASTNQTSMYLCASRSVNTEAFFGQGTRLTVV.

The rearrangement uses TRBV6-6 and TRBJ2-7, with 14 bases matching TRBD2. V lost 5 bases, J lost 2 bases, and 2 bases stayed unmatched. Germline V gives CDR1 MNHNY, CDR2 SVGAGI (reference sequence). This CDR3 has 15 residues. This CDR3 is CASSETSGRAYEQYF. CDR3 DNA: TGTGCCAGCAGTGAGACTAGCGGGAGGGCCTACGAGCAGTACTTC.

The CDR3 DNA sequence: TGTGCCAGCAGTTACAGGTCAACTACGAGTGTCAATGAGCAGTTCTTC. It yields the protein CASSYRSTTSVNEQFF. The gene calls are TRBV6-5 and TRBJ2-1, with D hard to call. The V end lost 2 bases, the J end lost 6 bases, and 17 bases lay between the germline ends. Germline CDR1 MNHEY, CDR2 SVGAGI. The CDR3 sequence is 16 residues long.

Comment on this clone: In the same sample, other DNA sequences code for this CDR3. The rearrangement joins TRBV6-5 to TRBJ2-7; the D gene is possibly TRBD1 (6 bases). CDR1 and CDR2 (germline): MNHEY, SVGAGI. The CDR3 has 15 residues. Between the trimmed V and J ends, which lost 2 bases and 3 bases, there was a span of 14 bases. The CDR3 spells CASSYGTPGVYEQYF. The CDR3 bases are TGTGCCAGCAGTTACGGGACACCCGGAGTCTACGAGCAGTACTTC.

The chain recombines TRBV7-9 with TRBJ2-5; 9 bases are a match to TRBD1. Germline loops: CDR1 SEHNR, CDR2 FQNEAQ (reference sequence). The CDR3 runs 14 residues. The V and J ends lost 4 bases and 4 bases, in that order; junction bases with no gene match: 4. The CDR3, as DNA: TGTGCCAGCAGCTGGGGACAGGGAAGAGAGACCCAGTACTTC. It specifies CASSWGQGRETQYF. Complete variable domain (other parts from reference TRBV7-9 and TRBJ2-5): DTGVSQNPRHKITKRGQNVTFRCDPISEHNRLYWYRQTLGQGPEFLTYFQNEAQLEKSRLLSDRFSAERPKGSFSTLEIQRTEQGDSAMYLCASSWGQGRETQYFGPGTRLLVL.

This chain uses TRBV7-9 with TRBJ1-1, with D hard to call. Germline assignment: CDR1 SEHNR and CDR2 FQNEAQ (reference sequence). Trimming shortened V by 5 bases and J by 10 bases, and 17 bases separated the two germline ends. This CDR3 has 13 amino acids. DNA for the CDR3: TGTGCCAGCAGCCTTGGCGTCGCGCGGGGAGCTTTCTTT. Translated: CASSLGVARGAFF. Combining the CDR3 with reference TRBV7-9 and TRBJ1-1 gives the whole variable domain DTGVSQNPRHKITKRGQNVTFRCDPISEHNRLYWYRQTLGQGPEFLTYFQNEAQLEKSRLLSDRFSAERPKGSFSTLEIQRTEQGDSAMYLCASSLGVARGAFFGQGTRLTVV.

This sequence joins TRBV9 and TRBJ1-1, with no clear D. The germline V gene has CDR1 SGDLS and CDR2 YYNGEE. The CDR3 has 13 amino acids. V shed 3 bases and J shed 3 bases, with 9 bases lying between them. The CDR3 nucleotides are TGTGCCAGCAGCGGGGGAGTGGACACTGAAGCTTTCTTT. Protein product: CASSGGVDTEAFF. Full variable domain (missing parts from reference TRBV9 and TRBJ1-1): DSGVTQTPKHLITATGQRVTLRCSPRSGDLSVYWYQQSLDQGLQFLIQYYNGEERAKGNILERFSAQQFPDLHSELNLSSLELGDSALYFCASSGGVDTEAFFGQGTRLTVV.

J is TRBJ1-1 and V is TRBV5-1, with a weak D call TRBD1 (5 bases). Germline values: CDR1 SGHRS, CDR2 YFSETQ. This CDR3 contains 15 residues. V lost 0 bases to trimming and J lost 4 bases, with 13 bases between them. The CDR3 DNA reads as TGCGCCAGCAGCTTGGAAGGGAGGGGTCTCACTGAAGCTTTCTTT. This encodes CASSLEGRGLTEAFF. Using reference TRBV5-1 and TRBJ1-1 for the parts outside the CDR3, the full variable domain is KAGVTQTPRYLIKTRGQQVTLSCSPISGHRSVSWYQQTPGQGLQFLFEYFSETQRNKGNFPGRFSGRQFSNSRSEMNVSTLELGDSALYLCASSLEGRGLTEAFFGQGTRLTVV.

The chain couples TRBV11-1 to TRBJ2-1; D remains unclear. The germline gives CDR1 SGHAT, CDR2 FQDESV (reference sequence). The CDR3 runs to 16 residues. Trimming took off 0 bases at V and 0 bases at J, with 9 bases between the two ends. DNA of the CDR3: TGTGCCAGCAGCTTAGCGCGTATGAGCTCCTACAATGAGCAGTTCTTC. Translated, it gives CASSLARMSSYNEQFF. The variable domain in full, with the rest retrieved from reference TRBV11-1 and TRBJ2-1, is EAEVAQSPRYKITEKSQAVAFWCDPISGHATLYWYRQILGQGPELLVQFQDESVVDDSQLPKDRFSAERLKGVDSTLKIQPAELGDSAMYLCASSLARMSSYNEQFFGPGTRLTVL.

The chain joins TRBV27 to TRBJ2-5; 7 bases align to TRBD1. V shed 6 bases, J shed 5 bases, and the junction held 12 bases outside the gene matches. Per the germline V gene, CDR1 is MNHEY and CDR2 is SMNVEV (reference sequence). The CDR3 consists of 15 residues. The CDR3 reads CASREIDRASETQYF. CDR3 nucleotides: TGTGCCAGCAGGGAAATCGACAGGGCTTCGGAGACCCAGTACTTC.

The CDR3 loop is CASTQFSGNTIYF. The CDR3 DNA reads TGTGCCAGTACCCAATTCTCTGGAAACACCATATATTTT. This chain uses TRBV19 with TRBJ1-3; D unresolved. Trimming took 7 bases from V and 0 from J, leaving 7 bases between them. From germline, CDR1 is LNHDA and CDR2 SQIVND (reference sequence). This CDR3 spans 13 amino acids.

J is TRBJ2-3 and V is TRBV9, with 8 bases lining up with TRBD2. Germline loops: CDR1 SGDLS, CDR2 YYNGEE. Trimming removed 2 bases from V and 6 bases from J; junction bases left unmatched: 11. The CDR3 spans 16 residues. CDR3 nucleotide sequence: TGTGCCAGCAGCGTCGCTGGAGCGGGAGTATCGGATACGCAGTATTTT. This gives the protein CASSVAGAGVSDTQYF. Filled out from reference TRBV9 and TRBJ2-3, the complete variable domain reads DSGVTQTPKHLITATGQRVTLRCSPRSGDLSVYWYQQSLDQGLQFLIQYYNGEERAKGNILERFSAQQFPDLHSELNLSSLELGDSALYFCASSVAGAGVSDTQYFGPGTRLTVL.

The CDR3 spells CASRGPAGAPVEQFF. In DNA, the CDR3 is TGTGCCAGCAGGGGCCCGGCGGGAGCCCCTGTCGAGCAGTTCTTC. The J gene is TRBJ2-1, the V gene TRBV28; TRBD2 agrees at 7 bases. The CDR3 is 15 residues long. The germline V gene has CDR1 MDHEN and CDR2 SYDVKM. The trim removed 6 bases at V and 10 bases at J, leaving 15 bases unmatched.

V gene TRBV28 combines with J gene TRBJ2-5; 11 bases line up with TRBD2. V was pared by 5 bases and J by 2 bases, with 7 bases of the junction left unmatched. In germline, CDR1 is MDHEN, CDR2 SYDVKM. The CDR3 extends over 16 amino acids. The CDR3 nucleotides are TGTGCCAGCAGTCCACGACTAGCGGGACTTCAAGAGACCCAGTACTTC. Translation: CASSPRLAGLQETQYF.

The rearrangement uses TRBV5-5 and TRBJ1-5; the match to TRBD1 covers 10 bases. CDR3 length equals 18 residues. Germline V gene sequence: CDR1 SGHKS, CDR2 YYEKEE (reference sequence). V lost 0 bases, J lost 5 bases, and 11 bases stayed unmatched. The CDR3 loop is CASSLDRPGTGVYQPQHF. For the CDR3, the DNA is TGTGCCAGCAGCTTGGACCGTCCCGGGACAGGGGTTTATCAGCCCCAGCATTTT.

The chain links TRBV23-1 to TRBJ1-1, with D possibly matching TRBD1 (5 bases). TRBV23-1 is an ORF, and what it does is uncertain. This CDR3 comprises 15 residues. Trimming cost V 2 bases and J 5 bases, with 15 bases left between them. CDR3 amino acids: CASSQTFAGLTEAFF. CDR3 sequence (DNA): TGCGCCAGCAGTCAAACGTTCGCAGGGTTGACTGAAGCTTTCTTT.

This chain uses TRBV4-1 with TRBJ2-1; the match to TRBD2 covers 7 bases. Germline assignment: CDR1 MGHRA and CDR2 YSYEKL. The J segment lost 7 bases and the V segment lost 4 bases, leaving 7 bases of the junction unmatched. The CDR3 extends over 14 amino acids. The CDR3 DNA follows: TGCGCCAGCAGCCTCTCGGGGGGTTTGAATGAGCAGTTCTTC. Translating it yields CASSLSGGLNEQFF.

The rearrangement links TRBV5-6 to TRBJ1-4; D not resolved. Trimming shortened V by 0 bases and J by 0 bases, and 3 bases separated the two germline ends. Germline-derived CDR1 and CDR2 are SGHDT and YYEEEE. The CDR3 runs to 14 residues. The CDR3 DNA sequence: TGTGCCAGCAGCTTGGTCGCAACTAATGAAAAACTGTTTTTT. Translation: CASSLVATNEKLFF.

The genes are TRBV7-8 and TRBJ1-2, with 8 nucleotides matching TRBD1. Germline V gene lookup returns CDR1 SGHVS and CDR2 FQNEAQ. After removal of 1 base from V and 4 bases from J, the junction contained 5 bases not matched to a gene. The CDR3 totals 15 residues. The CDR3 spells CASSLGPGTGYGYTF. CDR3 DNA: TGTGCCAGCAGCTTAGGGCCAGGGACAGGCTATGGCTACACCTTC.